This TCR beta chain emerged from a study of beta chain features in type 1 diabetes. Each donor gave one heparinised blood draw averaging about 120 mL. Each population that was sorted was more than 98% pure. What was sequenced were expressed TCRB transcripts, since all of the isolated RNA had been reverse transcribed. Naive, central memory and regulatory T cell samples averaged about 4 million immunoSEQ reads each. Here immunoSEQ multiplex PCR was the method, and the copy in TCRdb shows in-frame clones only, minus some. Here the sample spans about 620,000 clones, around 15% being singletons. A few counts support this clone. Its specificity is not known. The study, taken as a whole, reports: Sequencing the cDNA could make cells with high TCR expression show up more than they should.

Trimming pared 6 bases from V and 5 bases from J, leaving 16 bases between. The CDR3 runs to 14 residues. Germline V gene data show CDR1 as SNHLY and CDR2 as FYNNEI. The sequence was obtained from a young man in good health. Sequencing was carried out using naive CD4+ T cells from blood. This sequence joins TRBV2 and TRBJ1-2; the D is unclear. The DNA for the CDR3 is TGTGCCAGCAGCCAGCGGTCTCCGCAATATGGCTACACCTTC. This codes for CASSQRSPQYGYTF. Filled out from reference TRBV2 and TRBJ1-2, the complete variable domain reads EPEVTQTPSHQVTQMGQEVILRCVPISNHLYFYWYRQILGQKVEFLVSFYNNEISEKSEIFDDQFSVERPDGSNFTLKIRSTKLEDSAMYFCASSQRSPQYGYTFGSGTRLTVV.